This T cell receptor beta chain is drawn from a study of blood T cell repertoires in COVID-19. Original analysis: Using reference gene primer amplification, nucleated cell counts were estimated. The repertoire was sequenced with immunoSEQ multiplex PCR; TCRdb's copy has only in-frame clones and lacks some. V and J calls and clone size follow that table, whereas D and trimming were derived from the DNA. The repertoire includes about 400,000 clones, approximately 86% of them detected once, and about 7.6% sits in the top ten. The CDR3 is made up of 16 amino acids. The material sequenced was peripheral blood. The rearrangement links TRBV21-1 to TRBJ1-6. TRBV21-1 is a pseudogene segment. The TCR sequence derives from a woman aged 60-75 years with COVID-19, enrolled during active disease. The CDR3: CASSTWTGKHNSPLHF. The CDR3 bases are TGTGCCAGCAGCACCTGGACGGGGAAGCATAATTCACCCCTCCACTTT.